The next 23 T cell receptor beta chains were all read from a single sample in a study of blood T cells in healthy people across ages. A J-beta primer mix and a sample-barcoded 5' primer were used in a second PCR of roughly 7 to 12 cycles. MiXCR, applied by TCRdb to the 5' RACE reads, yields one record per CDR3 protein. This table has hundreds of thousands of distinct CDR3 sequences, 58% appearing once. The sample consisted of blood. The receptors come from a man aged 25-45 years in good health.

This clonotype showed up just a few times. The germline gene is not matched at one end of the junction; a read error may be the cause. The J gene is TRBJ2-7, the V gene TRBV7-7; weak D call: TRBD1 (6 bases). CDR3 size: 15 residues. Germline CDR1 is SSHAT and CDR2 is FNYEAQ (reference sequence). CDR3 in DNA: TGTGCTAGCAGCTTAGGGTGGGGGCCATCCTACGAGCAGTACTTC. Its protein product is CASSLGWGPSYEQYF. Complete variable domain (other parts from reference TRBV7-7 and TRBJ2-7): GAGVSQSPRYKVTKRGQDVTLRCDPISSHATLYWYQQALGQGPEFLTYFNYEAQPDKSGLPSDRFSAERPEGSISTLTIQRTEQRDSAMYRCASSLGWGPSYEQYFGPGTRLTVT.

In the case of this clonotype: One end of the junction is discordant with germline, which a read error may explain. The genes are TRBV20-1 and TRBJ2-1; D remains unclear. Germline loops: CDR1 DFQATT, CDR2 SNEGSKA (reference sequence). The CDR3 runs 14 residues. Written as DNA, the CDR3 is TGCGGTGCTAGGGAACCTTGGACCCCACATGAGCAGTTCTTC. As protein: CGAREPWTPHEQFF.

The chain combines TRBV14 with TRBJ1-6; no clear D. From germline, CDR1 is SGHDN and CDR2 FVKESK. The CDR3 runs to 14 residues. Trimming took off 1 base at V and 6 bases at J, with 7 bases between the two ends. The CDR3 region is CASSQGFRNSPLHF. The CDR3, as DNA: TGTGCCAGCAGCCAAGGTTTTCGTAATTCACCCCTCCACTTT.

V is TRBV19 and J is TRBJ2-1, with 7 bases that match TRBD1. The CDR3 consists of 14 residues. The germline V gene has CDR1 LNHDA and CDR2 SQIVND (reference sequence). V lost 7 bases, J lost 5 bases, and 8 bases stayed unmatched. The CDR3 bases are TGTGCCAGTAAGTTTCGGACAGGAAACAATGAGCAGTTCTTC. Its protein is CASKFRTGNNEQFF.

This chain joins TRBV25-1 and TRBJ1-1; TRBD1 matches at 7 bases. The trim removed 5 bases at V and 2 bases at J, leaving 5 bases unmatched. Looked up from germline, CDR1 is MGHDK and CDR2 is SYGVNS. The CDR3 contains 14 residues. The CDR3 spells CASSQGDSNTEAFF. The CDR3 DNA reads TGTGCCAGCAGTCAGGGGGACAGCAACACTGAAGCTTTCTTT.

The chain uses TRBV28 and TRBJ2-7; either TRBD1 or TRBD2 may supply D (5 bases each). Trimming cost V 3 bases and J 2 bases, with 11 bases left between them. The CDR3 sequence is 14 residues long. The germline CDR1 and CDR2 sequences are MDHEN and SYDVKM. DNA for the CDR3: TGTGCCAGCAGTTTTTGGGGGAGCCCCTACGAGCAGTACTTC. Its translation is CASSFWGSPYEQYF.

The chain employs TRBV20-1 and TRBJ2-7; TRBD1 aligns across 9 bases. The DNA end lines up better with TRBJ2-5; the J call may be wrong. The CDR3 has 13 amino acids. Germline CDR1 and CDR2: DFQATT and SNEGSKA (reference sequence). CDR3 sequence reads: CSAKQGARETQYF. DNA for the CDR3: TGCAGTGCTAAACAGGGGGCAAGGGAGACCCAGTACTTC.

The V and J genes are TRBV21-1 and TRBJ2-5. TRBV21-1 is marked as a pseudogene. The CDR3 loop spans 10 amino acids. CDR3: CAHKEGTQYF. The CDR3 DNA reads TGTGCCCACAAAGAAGGGACCCAGTACTTC.

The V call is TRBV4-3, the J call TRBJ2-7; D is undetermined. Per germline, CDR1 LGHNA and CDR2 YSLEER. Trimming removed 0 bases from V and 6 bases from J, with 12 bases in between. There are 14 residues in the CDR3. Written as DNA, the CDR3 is TGCGCCAGCAGCCAAGAGTGGGCGCTTTCCGAGCAGTACTTC. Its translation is CASSQEWALSEQYF.

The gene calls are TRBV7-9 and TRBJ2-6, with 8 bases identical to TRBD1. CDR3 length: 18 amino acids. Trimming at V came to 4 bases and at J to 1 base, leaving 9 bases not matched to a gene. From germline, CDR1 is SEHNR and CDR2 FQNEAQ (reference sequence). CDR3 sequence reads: CASSSAGTGGSGANVLTF. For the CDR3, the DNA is TGTGCCAGCAGCTCAGCTGGGACAGGCGGTTCTGGGGCCAACGTCCTGACTTTC.

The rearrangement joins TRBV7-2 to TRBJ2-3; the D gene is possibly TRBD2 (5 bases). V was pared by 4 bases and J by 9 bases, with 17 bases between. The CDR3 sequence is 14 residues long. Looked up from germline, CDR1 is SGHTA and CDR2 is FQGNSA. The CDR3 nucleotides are TGTGCCAGCAGCTCCGGAGTAGTGGGAGCCACGCAGTATTTT. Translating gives CASSSGVVGATQYF.

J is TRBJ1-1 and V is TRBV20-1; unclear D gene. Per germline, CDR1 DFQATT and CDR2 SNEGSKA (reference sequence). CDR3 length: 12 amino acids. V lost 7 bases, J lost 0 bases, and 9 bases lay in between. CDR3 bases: TGCAGTGTCCCGACCATGAACACTGAAGCTTTCTTT. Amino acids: CSVPTMNTEAFF.

The CDR3 protein is CASSLVRPGNRGPPDTQYF. As DNA, the CDR3 is TGCGCCAGCAGCTTGGTACGGCCGGGAAACAGGGGGCCCCCAGATACGCAGTATTTT. The chain links TRBV5-1 to TRBJ2-3, with 9 bases that match TRBD1. CDR1 is SGHRS, CDR2 YFSETQ, per germline. The CDR3 length is 19 residues. The ends lost 0 bases at V and 4 bases at J; junction bases unmatched: 15.

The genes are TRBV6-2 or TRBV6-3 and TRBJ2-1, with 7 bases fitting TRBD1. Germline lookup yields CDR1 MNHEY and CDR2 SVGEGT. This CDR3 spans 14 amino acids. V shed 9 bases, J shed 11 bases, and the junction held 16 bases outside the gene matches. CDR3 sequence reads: CASWGTAKNMKQFF. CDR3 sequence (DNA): TGTGCCAGTTGGGGGACAGCGAAGAATATGAAGCAGTTCTTC.

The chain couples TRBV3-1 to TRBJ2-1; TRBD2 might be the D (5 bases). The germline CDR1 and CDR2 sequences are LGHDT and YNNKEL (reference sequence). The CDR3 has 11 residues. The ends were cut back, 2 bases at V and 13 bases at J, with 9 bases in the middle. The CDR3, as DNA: TGTGCCAGCAGCCAAAGGGAGACCCAGTTCTTC. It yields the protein CASSQRETQFF.

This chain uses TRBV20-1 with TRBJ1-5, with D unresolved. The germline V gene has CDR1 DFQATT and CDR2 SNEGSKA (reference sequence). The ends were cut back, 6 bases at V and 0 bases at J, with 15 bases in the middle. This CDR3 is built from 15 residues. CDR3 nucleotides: TGCAGTGCGGCCAACAGAGGATCTAGCAATCAGCCCCAGCATTTT. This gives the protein CSAANRGSSNQPQHF.

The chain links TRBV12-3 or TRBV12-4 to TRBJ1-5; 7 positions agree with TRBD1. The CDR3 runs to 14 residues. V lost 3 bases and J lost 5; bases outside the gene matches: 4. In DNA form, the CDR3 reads TGTGCCAGCAGTTTGGGGACAGACGATCAGCCCCAGCATTTT. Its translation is CASSLGTDDQPQHF.

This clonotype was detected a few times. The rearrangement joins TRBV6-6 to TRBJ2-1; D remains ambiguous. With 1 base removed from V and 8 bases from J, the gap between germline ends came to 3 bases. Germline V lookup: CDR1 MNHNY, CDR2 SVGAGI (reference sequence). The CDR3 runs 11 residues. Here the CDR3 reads CASSYFDEQFF. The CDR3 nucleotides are TGTGCCAGCAGTTACTTCGATGAGCAGTTCTTC.

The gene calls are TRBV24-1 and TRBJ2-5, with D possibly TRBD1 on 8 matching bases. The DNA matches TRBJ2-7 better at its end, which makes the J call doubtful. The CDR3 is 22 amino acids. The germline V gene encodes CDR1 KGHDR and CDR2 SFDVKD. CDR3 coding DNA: TGTGCCACCAGTGAGGATGGACAGGGCCCCGGGACTATTCTCAGGCCGAGATACGAGCAGTACTTC. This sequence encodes CATSEDGQGPGTILRPRYEQYF.

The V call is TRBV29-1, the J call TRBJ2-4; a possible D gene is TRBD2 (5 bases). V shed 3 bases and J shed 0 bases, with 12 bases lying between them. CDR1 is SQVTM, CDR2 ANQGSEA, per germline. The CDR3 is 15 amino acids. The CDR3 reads CSVEAGGLAKNIQYF. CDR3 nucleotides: TGCAGCGTTGAGGCCGGAGGCCTAGCCAAAAACATTCAGTACTTC. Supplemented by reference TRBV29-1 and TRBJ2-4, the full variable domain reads SAVISQKPSRDICQRGTSLTIQCQVDSQVTMMFWYRQQPGQSLTLIATANQGSEATYESGFVIDKFPISRPNLTFSTLTVSNMSPEDSSIYLCSVEAGGLAKNIQYFGAGTRLSVL.

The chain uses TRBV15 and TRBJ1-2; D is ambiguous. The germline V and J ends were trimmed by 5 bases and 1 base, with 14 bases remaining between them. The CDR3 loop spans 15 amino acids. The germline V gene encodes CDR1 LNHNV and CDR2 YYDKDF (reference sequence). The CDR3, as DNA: TGTGCCACCAGCGCAGGAGTCGGCGATAACTATGGCTACACCTTC. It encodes CATSAGVGDNYGYTF.

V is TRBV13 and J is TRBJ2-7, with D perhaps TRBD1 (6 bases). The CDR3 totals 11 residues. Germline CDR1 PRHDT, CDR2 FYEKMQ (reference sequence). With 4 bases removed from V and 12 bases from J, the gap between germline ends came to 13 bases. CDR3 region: CASSSGQKVYF. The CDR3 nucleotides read TGTGCCAGCAGCTCCGGACAGAAAGTGTACTTC.

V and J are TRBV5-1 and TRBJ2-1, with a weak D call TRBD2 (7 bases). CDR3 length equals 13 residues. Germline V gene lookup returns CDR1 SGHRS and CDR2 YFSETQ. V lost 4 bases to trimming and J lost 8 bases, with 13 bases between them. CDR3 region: CASSVEGGHEQFF. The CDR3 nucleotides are TGCGCCAGCAGCGTGGAGGGGGGGCATGAGCAGTTCTTC.